A single sample is the source of the 13 T cell receptor beta chains below, sequenced in a study of monozygotic twins with inflammatory bowel disease. One entry per CDR3 protein, without DNA, is what TCRdb gives after re-calling the 5' RACE reads. The listing contains about 160,000 distinct CDR3 sequences. Sequenced: blood. These receptors all stem from a human donor with ulcerative colitis or Crohn's disease, or a healthy co-twin of an affected twin (not recorded which).

The rearrangement joins TRBV7-6 to TRBJ2-2; TCRdb outputs TRBD2, but without DNA this stays unchecked. The CDR3 is 15 amino acids. Germline CDR1 reads SGHVS; CDR2 reads FNYEAQ. The CDR3 loop reads CASSLGLAGVGELFF. The full variable domain, in which reference TRBV7-6 and TRBJ2-2 provide the parts outside the CDR3, is GAGVSQSPRYKVTKRGQDVALRCDPISGHVSLYWYRQALGQGPEFLTYFNYEAQQDKSGLPNDRFSAERPEGSISTLTIQRTEQRDSAMYRCASSLGLAGVGELFFGEGSRLTVL.

The chain links TRBV6-2 or TRBV6-3 to TRBJ2-2; TCRdb names TRBD2, which stays unverified in the absence of DNA. Germline-derived CDR1 and CDR2 are MNHEY and SVGEGT. CDR3 length equals 16 residues. The CDR3 loop is CASSASQGAYTGELFF.

V is TRBV7-2 and J is TRBJ2-1; absent DNA, TCRdb's TRBD2 call cannot be checked. Looked up from germline, CDR1 is SGHTA and CDR2 is FQGNSA. The CDR3 contains 15 residues. CDR3 residues: CASSITSGTYNEQFF.

V usage is TRBV28 and J usage is TRBJ1-6. Germline CDR1 is MDHEN and CDR2 is SYDVKM. The CDR3 consists of 12 residues. The CDR3 sequence is CASSPYNSPLHF.

This rearrangement joins TRBV12-3 or TRBV12-4 to TRBJ1-1. The CDR3 runs to 12 residues. The CDR3 protein is CASSFTSTEAFF.

The rearrangement uses TRBV2 and TRBJ2-5; TCRdb outputs TRBD2, but without DNA this stays unchecked. The CDR3 loop spans 16 amino acids. Germline V gene sequence: CDR1 SNHLY, CDR2 FYNNEI. The CDR3: CASSSDGDSRRGTQYF.

The gene calls are TRBV5-1 and TRBJ1-4; TCRdb indicates TRBD1, and absent DNA this call remains unverified. CDR3 size: 14 residues. Germline lookup yields CDR1 SGHRS and CDR2 YFSETQ. CDR3 in amino acids: CASSLGGFDEKLFF.

The gene calls are TRBV20-1 and TRBJ1-2. CDR3 length equals 11 residues. CDR1 is DFQATT and CDR2 is SNEGSKA in the germline V gene (reference sequence). CDR3 residues: CSARAVGSGTF.

V usage is TRBV5-1 and J usage is TRBJ2-1; TCRdb returns TRBD2, unconfirmable since there is no DNA. The germline gives CDR1 SGHRS, CDR2 YFSETQ. The CDR3 length is 15 residues. The CDR3 loop is CASSLAGTRNNEQFF.

The V and J genes are TRBV5-1 and TRBJ2-2. Looked up from germline, CDR1 is SGHRS and CDR2 is YFSETQ. The CDR3 contains 13 residues. The chain's CDR3 is CASLNRNTGELFF.

This chain uses TRBV28 with TRBJ2-3; TCRdb lists TRBD2, though no DNA is available to test this call. There are 15 residues in the CDR3. Looked up from germline, CDR1 is MDHEN and CDR2 is SYDVKM. The CDR3 reads CASSLPGLETDTQYF.

The chain couples TRBV10-3 to TRBJ1-4; TCRdb's D call of TRBD1 is untestable without DNA. This CDR3 spans 13 amino acids. Germline V gene sequence: CDR1 ENHRY, CDR2 SYGVKD. The CDR3 reads CAATGGRGEKLFF.

The chain carries TRBV4-2 and TRBJ2-2; TCRdb names TRBD1, which stays unverified in the absence of DNA. Germline-derived CDR1 and CDR2 are LGHNA and YNFKEQ. This CDR3 region has 16 residues. CDR3 loop: CASSSRRGADTGELFF.